The 32 T cell receptor beta chains listed next were all sequenced from one sample in a study of blood T cell repertoires in COVID-19. The protocol was immunoSEQ multiplex PCR, while the TCRdb copy is restricted to in-frame clones and leaves out a portion. The sample contains roughly 210,000 clones, approximately 81% of which appear only once. Sequencing input: peripheral blood. These receptors came from a woman of 80 years or more with COVID-19, enrolled during active disease.

The gene calls are TRBV7-8 and TRBJ1-2; weak D call: TRBD1 (5 bases). Trimming took 1 base from V and 2 from J, leaving 8 bases between them. This CDR3 has 14 residues. Germline CDR1 is SGHVS and CDR2 is FQNEAQ. In DNA, the CDR3 is TGTGCCAGCAGCTTAGGGACACCAAACTATGGCTACACCTTC. Translated: CASSLGTPNYGYTF.

V is TRBV9 and J is TRBJ2-3, with D tentatively TRBD2 (7 bases). V was clipped by 0 bases and J by 5 bases, with 16 bases between them. CDR1 is SGDLS and CDR2 is YYNGEE in the germline V gene. The CDR3 has 16 amino acids. This CDR3 is CASSVVGGGPRDTQYF. For the CDR3, the DNA is TGTGCCAGCAGCGTAGTAGGGGGGGGCCCCAGAGATACGCAGTATTTT.

This clone came up a few times. The rearrangement uses TRBV21-1 and TRBJ1-5; TRBD1 is the table's D call and was not checked against the DNA. TRBV21-1 is termed a pseudogene. This CDR3 is built from 16 residues. The CDR3 loop is CASSRLRDRGEQPQHF. As DNA, the CDR3 is TGTGCCAGCAGCAGGCTCCGGGACAGGGGCGAGCAGCCCCAGCATTTT.

The rearrangement joins TRBV28 to TRBJ2-7; D gene ambiguous. Trimming took 5 bases from V and 0 from J, leaving 11 bases between them. CDR3 length: 14 amino acids. In germline, CDR1 is MDHEN, CDR2 SYDVKM. CDR3 DNA sequence: TGTGCCAGCAGTACTTCATCAAGCTCCTACGAGCAGTACGTC. It encodes CASSTSSSSYEQYV.

The chain joins TRBV5-6 to TRBJ2-7, with 9 bases identical to TRBD1. Germline loops: CDR1 SGHDT, CDR2 YYEEEE. The CDR3 length is 13 residues. With V trimmed by 5 bases and J by 5 bases, 5 bases remained unmatched. DNA for the CDR3: TGTGCCAGCAGACAGGGGGCAGTCAACGAGCAGTACTTC. As protein: CASRQGAVNEQYF.

This chain links TRBV20-1 with TRBJ1-1, with D uncertain. V was trimmed by 5 bases and J by 4 bases, leaving 8 bases between them. CDR1 is DFQATT, CDR2 SNEGSKA, per germline (reference sequence). CDR3 size: 11 residues. DNA of the CDR3: TGCAGTGCTTCGGAGGGCACTGAAGCTTTCTTT. It yields the protein CSASEGTEAFF.

V gene TRBV28 combines with J gene TRBJ1-2, with 12 positions matching TRBD1. The CDR3 is 16 amino acids. Germline CDR1 and CDR2: MDHEN and SYDVKM. The ends lost 7 bases at V and 4 bases at J; junction bases unmatched: 10. CDR3 nucleotide sequence: TGTGCCAGCATCCCGGGACAGGGGGCGTTGGTCTATGGCTACACCTTC. Translated, it gives CASIPGQGALVYGYTF.

This chain links TRBV15 with TRBJ2-2; perhaps TRBD1 as D (5 bases). Germline CDR1 reads LNHNV; CDR2 reads YYDKDF (reference sequence). V shed 9 bases and J shed 0 bases, with 17 bases lying between them. This CDR3 spans 16 amino acids. CDR3 DNA sequence: TGTGCCACACGCACCGACAGACTTGCGAACACCGGGGAGCTGTTTTTT. Amino acid sequence: CATRTDRLANTGELFF.

V is TRBV19 and J is TRBJ1-2; D is unresolved. Trimming left V 7 bases short and J 4 bases short, with 19 bases between. This CDR3 has 15 residues. Germline values: CDR1 LNHDA, CDR2 SQIVND (reference sequence). CDR3: CASKREEGGFYGYTF. The CDR3 DNA follows: TGTGCCAGTAAGAGGGAGGAGGGAGGCTTCTATGGCTACACCTTC.

V gene TRBV5-1 combines with J gene TRBJ2-5; D is possibly TRBD2 (5 bases). V shed 2 bases and J shed 5 bases, with 13 bases lying between them. The CDR3 loop spans 14 amino acids. Germline CDR1 reads SGHRS; CDR2 reads YFSETQ. DNA for the CDR3: TGCGCCAGCAGCTTAATGTCGGGCGGGGAGACCCAGTACTTC. It yields the protein CASSLMSGGETQYF.

The chain is built from TRBV19 and TRBJ2-4; D is perhaps TRBD2 (6 bases). Germline CDR1 is LNHDA and CDR2 is SQIVND (reference sequence). V lost 10 bases and J lost 0, with 16 bases in between. The CDR3 has 15 amino acids. In DNA, the CDR3 is TGTGCCACTTCCCCGGGACTCCTAGCCAAAAACATTCAGTACTTC. This sequence encodes CATSPGLLAKNIQYF. Full variable domain (missing parts from reference TRBV19 and TRBJ2-4): DGGITQSPKYLFRKEGQNVTLSCEQNLNHDAMYWYRQDPGQGLRLIYYSQIVNDFQKGDIAEGYSVSREKKESFPLTVTSAQKNPTAFYLCATSPGLLAKNIQYFGAGTRLSVL.

This rearrangement joins TRBV10-3 to TRBJ1-5; D not resolved. Trimming removed 4 bases at V and 0 bases at J, with 13 bases between. The CDR3 loop spans 16 amino acids. Germline assignment: CDR1 ENHRY and CDR2 SYGVKD. In DNA, the CDR3 is TGTGCCATCAGTGTTGGCGGAGCATATAGCAATCAGCCCCAGCATTTT. Amino acid sequence: CAISVGGAYSNQPQHF.

J is TRBJ2-7 and V is TRBV29-1; TRBD2 matches 7 bases. V dropped 4 bases and J dropped 1; count of bases not matched to a gene: 4. The CDR3 consists of 13 residues. The germline gives CDR1 SQVTM, CDR2 ANQGSEA. For the CDR3, the DNA is TGCAGCGTTGTGGGGAGGGAGTCCTACGAGCAGTACTTC. Translated, it gives CSVVGRESYEQYF.

The V call is TRBV5-1, the J call TRBJ2-5; D is unclear. Germline CDR1 reads SGHRS; CDR2 reads YFSETQ. The CDR3 consists of 12 residues. V lost 2 bases and J 2 bases, leaving 4 bases between the germline ends. The CDR3 DNA reads as TGCGCCAGCAGCTTATATCAAGAGACCCAGTACTTC. Translation gives CASSLYQETQYF.

Worth noting for this clone: This may come from a read error, since a much larger clone is one base off. This sample also contains other DNA sequences that code for the same CDR3. The CDR3 DNA sequence: TGTGCCAGCCACCAAGAGGGCGACACCGAAGCTTTCTTT. Encoded protein: CASHQEGDTEAFF. The chain carries TRBV5-5 and TRBJ1-1, with D unresolved. Germline-derived CDR1 and CDR2 are SGHKS and YYEKEE (reference sequence). CDR3 length equals 13 residues. The entire variable domain, with the rest obtained from reference TRBV5-5 and TRBJ1-1, is as follows: DAGVTQSPTHLIKTRGQQVTLRCSPISGHKSVSWYQQVLGQGPQFIFQYYEKEERGRGNFPDRFSARQFPNYSSELNVNALLLGDSALYLCASHQEGDTEAFFGQGTRLTVV.

The gene calls are TRBV6-1 and TRBJ2-7; TRBD2 matches at 11 bases. The V segment lost 2 bases and the J segment 3 bases; nucleotides outside the gene matches: 12. The CDR3 is made up of 18 amino acids. Germline V CDR1 and CDR2: MNHNS, SASEGT. Here the CDR3 DNA reads TGTGCCAGCAGTGAATTATCGGCTAGCGGGGGGCCAGTCTACGAGCAGTACTTC. Translation: CASSELSASGGPVYEQYF.

This chain joins TRBV5-1 and TRBJ2-2; 7 bases fit TRBD1. The trim removed 0 bases at V and 0 bases at J, leaving 5 bases unmatched. The germline V gene encodes CDR1 SGHRS and CDR2 YFSETQ. The CDR3 consists of 17 residues. The CDR3 bases are TGCGCCAGCAGCTTGGGGGGGACAGCCGCGAACACCGGGGAGCTGTTTTTT. Protein product: CASSLGGTAANTGELFF.

V gene TRBV5-1 combines with J gene TRBJ2-3; 11 nucleotides align to TRBD2. CDR1 SGHRS and CDR2 YFSETQ come from the germline V gene. V gave up 2 bases and J gave up 2 bases; unmatched junction bases: 4. The CDR3 has 16 amino acids. As DNA, the CDR3 is TGCGCCAGCAGCTTACAACTAGCGGGAGTCACAGATACGCAGTATTTT. Translating gives CASSLQLAGVTDTQYF. The full variable domain, in which reference TRBV5-1 and TRBJ2-3 provide the parts outside the CDR3, is KAGVTQTPRYLIKTRGQQVTLSCSPISGHRSVSWYQQTPGQGLQFLFEYFSETQRNKGNFPGRFSGRQFSNSRSEMNVSTLELGDSALYLCASSLQLAGVTDTQYFGPGTRLTVL.

The chain joins TRBV2 to TRBJ1-3, with a possible D match to TRBD1 (5 bases). This CDR3 spans 14 amino acids. The V end was cut by 6 bases, the J end by 4 bases, with 13 bases between. CDR1 and CDR2 (germline): SNHLY, FYNNEI. Written as DNA, the CDR3 is TGTGCCAGCAGGGCAGGGTCAGGCGGAAACACCATATATTTT. As protein: CASRAGSGGNTIYF.

The J gene is TRBJ1-1, the V gene TRBV12-3 or TRBV12-4; 8 bases fit TRBD1. Germline trimming cut 7 bases from V and 4 bases from J; bases unmatched to any gene: 5. This CDR3 contains 13 residues. The CDR3 spells CASILGQGTEAFF. CDR3 nucleotides: TGTGCCAGCATCCTAGGACAGGGCACTGAAGCTTTCTTT.

The CDR3 reads CASRKAGPGAEAFF. The CDR3 coding sequence is TGTGCCAGCAGAAAAGCAGGGCCGGGCGCTGAAGCTTTCTTT. The genes are TRBV6-5 and TRBJ1-1, with TRBD1 as a possible D gene (5 bases). The CDR3 is 14 amino acids. CDR1 is MNHEY, CDR2 SVGAGI, per germline. With 6 bases removed from V and 6 bases from J, the gap between germline ends came to 17 bases.

The CDR3 loop is CASSSETGGLSGNTIYF. The CDR3 region has the DNA TGTGCCAGCTCATCTGAGACAGGGGGCCTCTCTGGAAACACCATATATTTT. The chain employs TRBV18 and TRBJ1-3; TRBD1 agrees at 10 bases. CDR3 length equals 17 residues. Losses at the gene ends were 5 bases for V and 0 bases for J; bases not matched to a gene: 7. The germline CDR1 and CDR2 sequences are KGHSH and LQKENI.

The chain employs TRBV5-5 and TRBJ2-3; a possible D gene is TRBD1 (6 bases). CDR1 and CDR2 (germline): SGHKS, YYEKEE (reference sequence). Trimming removed 3 bases from V and 3 bases from J, with 11 bases in between. The CDR3 has 14 residues. The CDR3 region has the DNA TGTGCCAGCAGCTCAGGGGTGAGGACAGATACGCAGTATTTT. It yields the protein CASSSGVRTDTQYF.

The chain employs TRBV5-3 and TRBJ1-4; D is perhaps TRBD1 (6 bases). TRBV5-3 is known as an ORF, though its function is uncertain. CDR3 length: 15 amino acids. The germline V and J ends were trimmed by 8 bases and 5 bases, with 19 bases remaining between them. CDR3 region: CARITGLGENEKLFF. CDR3 sequence (DNA): TGTGCCAGGATAACAGGGTTGGGCGAAAATGAAAAACTGTTTTTT.

J is TRBJ1-2 and V is TRBV5-1, with 8 bases fitting TRBD1. V gave up 4 bases and J gave up 4 bases; unmatched junction bases: 6. CDR1 and CDR2 from the germline V gene are SGHRS and YFSETQ. This CDR3 has 14 residues. The CDR3 nucleotides read TGCGCCAGCAGCCAGACAGGGGAAGGCTATGGCTACACCTTC. This sequence encodes CASSQTGEGYGYTF.

The rearrangement uses TRBV27 and TRBJ1-6; D unclear. Germline V gene sequence: CDR1 MNHEY, CDR2 SMNVEV (reference sequence). Trimming removed 6 bases from V and 3 bases from J, with 18 bases in between. This CDR3 is built from 17 residues. The CDR3 loop reads CASSVGRAVSYNSPLHF. DNA of the CDR3: TGTGCCAGCAGCGTAGGGCGGGCTGTGAGCTATAATTCACCCCTCCACTTT.

Relative to its sample, this clone is medium-sized. The chain employs TRBV5-1 and TRBJ1-1, with D tentatively TRBD1 (6 bases). The CDR3 contains 14 residues. Trimming took 1 base from V and 1 from J, leaving 8 bases between them. In germline, CDR1 is SGHRS, CDR2 YFSETQ. The CDR3 here is CASSLRTANTEAFF. DNA of the CDR3: TGCGCCAGCAGCTTGCGGACAGCGAACACTGAAGCTTTCTTT.

This chain's CDR3 is CASSKTDSKNQPQHF. CDR3 DNA sequence: TGTGCCAGCAGCAAGACCGACAGCAAGAATCAGCCCCAGCATTTT. The chain has TRBV9 and TRBJ1-5, with a possible D match to TRBD1 (5 bases). Trimming cost V 4 bases and J 4 bases, with 15 bases left between them. Germline CDR1 reads SGDLS; CDR2 reads YYNGEE. CDR3 length: 15 residues. The variable domain in full, completed from reference TRBV9 and TRBJ1-5, reads DSGVTQTPKHLITATGQRVTLRCSPRSGDLSVYWYQQSLDQGLQFLIQYYNGEERAKGNILERFSAQQFPDLHSELNLSSLELGDSALYFCASSKTDSKNQPQHFGDGTRLSIL.

A word on this clone: The sample has other DNA sequences that encode this CDR3 too. The chain has TRBV18 and TRBJ2-7; D possibly corresponds to TRBD2 (6 bases). V shed 3 bases and J shed 4 bases, with 13 bases lying between them. Germline values: CDR1 KGHSH, CDR2 LQKENI. This CDR3 region has 14 residues. CDR3 sequence: CASSPGTGDYEQYV. As DNA, the CDR3 is TGTGCCAGCTCACCGGGGACTGGAGATTACGAGCAGTACGTC.

The J gene is TRBJ1-2, the V gene TRBV6-5; no clear D gene. CDR1 is MNHEY and CDR2 is SVGAGI in the germline V gene. Trimming removed 6 bases at V and 8 bases at J, with 16 bases between. This CDR3 is 13 amino acids long. This CDR3 reads CASRGGHSGGYTF. As DNA, the CDR3 is TGTGCCAGCAGGGGAGGCCACTCCGGGGGCTACACCTTC.

V and J are TRBV6-2 or TRBV6-3 and TRBJ2-3; TRBD2 matches at 9 bases. J was trimmed by 2 bases and V by 0 bases; bases with no gene match: 9. Germline CDR1 is MNHEY and CDR2 is SVGEGT. This CDR3 contains 18 residues. The CDR3 coding sequence is TGTGCCAGCAGTTACTCGTGGGTAGCGGGGGAGCTCACAGATACGCAGTATTTT. This sequence encodes CASSYSWVAGELTDTQYF.

The chain has TRBV7-2 and TRBJ2-5; TRBD2 matches at 8 bases. The CDR3 consists of 16 residues. Germline V gives CDR1 SGHTA, CDR2 FQGNSA. Trimming at V came to 1 base and at J to 1 base, leaving 5 bases not matched to a gene. The CDR3 region is CASSLGLAGLQETQYF. As DNA, the CDR3 is TGTGCCAGCAGCTTAGGGCTAGCGGGCCTCCAAGAGACCCAGTACTTC.